Sequencing of this T cell receptor (beta chain) was carried out in a study of cytomegalovirus exposure and HLA in healthy donors. The overall study: Unique TCRs from HLA-typed donors, 80 million to 100 million of them, were held in an early data release.

Trimming removed 0 bases at V and 6 bases at J, with 15 bases between. The CDR3 runs to 15 residues. Looked up from germline, CDR1 is SGHRS and CDR2 is YFSETQ. To note about this clone: What it binds is not known.

The PCR ran on 60 Vbeta and 13 Jbeta primers. This table comes from immunoSEQ multiplex PCR, and its TCRdb copy is limited to in-frame clones, with some not included. Here the sample table reports approximately 120,000 clones. Overall study results and limits: Researchers reported in a later analysis that a missense DCLRE1C variant was tied to TCR beta V- and J-gene trimming. A later analysis reportedly identified an Asian-associated ancestry cluster as carrying fewer N-insertions than the roughly 720-donor mean.

Sequenced material: PBMCs. The genes are TRBV5-1 and TRBJ1-2; D not resolved. This clonotype originated in a man younger than 30 in good health and CMV-seronegative. The CDR3 loop is CASSLAPRKTNGYTF. CDR3 nucleotides: TGCGCCAGCAGCTTGGCCCCGCGGAAAACCAATGGCTACACCTTC.